This is a list of T cell receptor beta chains from one sample in a study of blood T cell repertoires in COVID-19. Method: immunoSEQ multiplex PCR; TCRdb's copy keeps in-frame clones and lacks some. The sample has roughly 140,000 clones, roughly 84% seen once. Source material: peripheral blood. The receptors shown here come from a human donor in a cohort sampled during active COVID-19. Each CDR3 is given without its conserved first and last residue. Clone size is not always given. Where it is, it says once, few, many or a class for expanded clones.

V | size | CDR3
TRBV11-3 | - | ASSLGRLRTRYNEQF
TRBV7-2 | - | ASSLQAGANTEAF
TRBV28 | - | ASNTPGNTIY
TRBV2 | - | ASSEAGPPREQY
TRBV4-1 | - | ASSQGTGTPYEQY
TRBV7-2 | - | ASSSQSQGLEQF
TRBV12-3/TRBV12-4 | - | ASSLFVEGEAF
TRBV7-8 | few | ASSPRTGATGGYT
TRBV2 | once | ASSVTGNTEAF
TRBV6-5 | - | ASSPRQGRETQY
TRBV9 | - | ASQSPYNSPLH
TRBV14 | - | ASSQERGTGNTEAF
TRBV2 | - | ASSEWRGGAGETQY
TRBV6-5 | - | ASSYSGQANTGELF
TRBV5-1 | - | ASSLGLAGGYETQY
TRBV19 | - | ASSSSGEGNSPLH
TRBV5-4 | - | ASSPDRGDTEAF
TRBV7-2 | - | ASSLWGQGGSNQPQH
TRBV11-2 | - | ASSLGGGLAGELF
TRBV30 | many | AWTRGLGGNQPQH
TRBV15 | - | ATSRGAGAIEQF
TRBV29-1 | - | SVDGLGWQGRMKTQY
TRBV18 | - | ASSRASGGSSYNEQF
TRBV2 | - | ASSEPPRDEQF
TRBV5-1 | - | ASSIQGAEAF
TRBV2 | - | ASLSGGGLLGYT
TRBV29-1 | few | SVLQGAWEQY
TRBV7-2 | - | ASSLRGWDEKLF
TRBV9 | - | ASSGGAATNEKLF
TRBV30 | - | AWSVLRGPSSYNEQF
TRBV12-3/TRBV12-4 | - | ASLRGPGNTIY
TRBV28 | - | ASRSGGENSPLH
TRBV18 | - | ASSTGLGETQY
TRBV25-1 | - | ASSDLRQGVGDTQY
TRBV7-2 | - | ASSFGSSYNSPLH
TRBV18 | - | ASSQLAESSYNEQF
TRBV7-9 | - | ASSPGTSGGLSTDTQY
TRBV13 | - | ASSHTSPYNSPLH
TRBV7-3 | - | ASSSGGTGELF
TRBV12-3/TRBV12-4 | - | ASSDRAGYT
TRBV12-3/TRBV12-4 | many | ASSFQGDTQY
TRBV9 | - | ASSVAPGQGDGNYGYT
TRBV27 | - | ASSQKQGDTQY
TRBV5-6 | - | ASSSWQTVVNTEAF
TRBV6-1 | - | ASSERGTGSQPQH
TRBV28 | few | ASSFSQGQETQY